The next 17 T cell receptor beta chains were all read from a single sample in a study of T-cell reconstitution after alpha-beta-depleted transplantation in children. This sample's TCRbeta library carried unique molecular identifier barcodes. TCRdb processed the PCR reads anew with MiXCR; each CDR3 protein has one entry. Here the sample spans around 450,000 distinct CDR3 sequences, roughly 10% being singletons. The sample in question was PBMCs, obtained before TCRalphabeta/CD19-depleted stem cell transplant. The receptor set was obtained from a child aged 2-15 years with inherited bone marrow failure, due to receive a stem cell transplant.

This clonotype was seen ten or more times. The V gene is TRBV2, the J gene TRBJ2-7; 7 positions match TRBD2. The V gene end was trimmed by 7 bases and the J gene end by 4 bases; junction bases not matched to a gene: 10. The CDR3 consists of 14 residues. CDR1 is SNHLY and CDR2 is FYNNEI in the germline V gene. CDR3 sequence: CASITEGGAYEQYF. In nucleotides, the CDR3 is TGTGCCAGCATTACAGAGGGAGGGGCGTACGAGCAGTACTTC. Supplemented by reference TRBV2 and TRBJ2-7, the full variable domain reads EPEVTQTPSHQVTQMGQEVILRCVPISNHLYFYWYRQILGQKVEFLVSFYNNEISEKSEIFDDQFSVERPDGSNFTLKIRSTKLEDSAMYFCASITEGGAYEQYFGPGTRLTVT.

This clonotype appeared many times. This sequence joins TRBV27 and TRBJ2-1; 8 nucleotides match TRBD2. Germline values: CDR1 MNHEY, CDR2 SMNVEV (reference sequence). The CDR3 totals 16 residues. V lost 1 base, J lost 8 bases, and 10 bases stayed unmatched. The CDR3, as DNA: TGTGCCAGCAGTTTATACAGCGGGAGTTCGTTCGATGAGCAGTTCTTC. It codes for CASSLYSGSSFDEQFF.

This clonotype was recorded at least ten times. The chain recombines TRBV4-3 with TRBJ2-6, with D tentatively TRBD1 (5 bases). Trimming removed 2 bases from V and 3 bases from J, with 5 bases in between. This CDR3 spans 14 amino acids. Germline CDR1 LGHNA, CDR2 YSLEER. CDR3 amino acids: CASSQQGGANVLTF. CDR3 coding DNA: TGCGCCAGCAGCCAACAGGGTGGGGCCAACGTCCTGACTTTC.

This clonotype was recorded many times. The V gene is TRBV12-3 or TRBV12-4, the J gene TRBJ2-7, with TRBD2 matching 10 bases. V dropped 6 bases and J dropped 2; count of bases not matched to a gene: 7. This CDR3 is built from 15 residues. The CDR3: CASSPGTSEAYEQYF. CDR3 DNA: TGTGCCAGCAGCCCCGGGACTAGCGAGGCCTACGAGCAGTACTTC.

This clonotype was observed at least ten times. Its ends do not fully match the called genes, so a read error is possible. V is TRBV24-1 and J is TRBJ2-2, with D maybe TRBD2 (5 bases). There are 17 residues in the CDR3. Germline lookup yields CDR1 KGHDR and CDR2 SFDVKD. The CDR3, as DNA: TGTGCCACCAGTGATTTGGGGGAAGGAATATACACCGGGGAGCTTTTTTTT. Its protein product is CATSDLGEGIYTGELFF.

This clonotype was seen repeatedly, ten times or more. V is TRBV10-3 and J is TRBJ2-2; perhaps TRBD1 as D (5 bases). The CDR3 extends over 15 amino acids. Trimming cost V 3 bases and J 2 bases, with 10 bases left between them. CDR1 and CDR2 from the germline V gene are ENHRY and SYGVKD. The CDR3 nucleotides read TGTGCCATCAGTGACGGGCAGGGCAACACCGGGGAGCTGTTTTTT. This gives the protein CAISDGQGNTGELFF.

CDR3 sequence (DNA): TGCAGTGCAGAACAGGGTACTGGGGCCAACGTCCTGACTTTC. This translates into CSAEQGTGANVLTF. The gene calls are TRBV20-1 and TRBJ2-6, with TRBD1 as a possible D gene (6 bases). This CDR3 comprises 14 residues. The ends were cut back, 6 bases at V and 2 bases at J, with 11 bases in the middle. CDR1 DFQATT and CDR2 SNEGSKA come from the germline V gene (reference sequence).

This clonotype was counted between two and nine times. The rearrangement uses TRBV29-1 and TRBJ2-5; a weak D match, TRBD2 (5 bases). The CDR3 length is 13 residues. Trimming took 4 bases from V and 7 from J, leaving 16 bases between them. CDR1 and CDR2 (germline): SQVTM, ANQGSEA. The CDR3 loop reads CSVGGSMLGTQYF. CDR3 sequence (DNA): TGCAGCGTTGGAGGGAGCATGTTGGGGACCCAGTACTTC.

This clonotype was observed at least ten times. The chain couples TRBV6-5 to TRBJ1-5; perhaps TRBD1 as D (6 bases). Germline lookup yields CDR1 MNHEY and CDR2 SVGAGI. V was shortened by 6 bases and J by 6 bases, with 15 bases between the two germline ends. This CDR3 contains 14 residues. DNA for the CDR3: TGTGCCAGCAGCCTGACAGGTATCGGTCAGCCCCAGCATTTT. This encodes CASSLTGIGQPQHF.

This clonotype was seen only a few times. The chain employs TRBV28 and TRBJ2-6, with D unresolved. Germline assignment: CDR1 MDHEN and CDR2 SYDVKM. The CDR3 spans 15 residues. The V end lost 6 bases, the J end lost 0 bases, and 9 bases lay between the germline ends. This chain's CDR3 is CASSAVNSGANVLTF. CDR3 DNA sequence: TGTGCCAGCAGCGCAGTGAACTCTGGGGCCAACGTCCTGACTTTC.

Many counts were recorded for this clonotype. The chain has TRBV5-4 and TRBJ2-3; 11 bases match TRBD1. The germline gives CDR1 SGHNT, CDR2 YYREEE (reference sequence). V dropped 5 bases and J dropped 4; count of bases not matched to a gene: 6. The length of the CDR3 is 15 residues. The CDR3 loop is CASSPGTGGADTQYF. The CDR3 region has the DNA TGTGCCAGCAGTCCCGGGACAGGGGGAGCAGATACGCAGTATTTT.

Ten or more counts support this clonotype. The gene calls are TRBV27 and TRBJ2-7; D remains ambiguous. Trimming shortened V by 0 bases and J by 5 bases, and 14 bases separated the two germline ends. CDR3 length equals 15 residues. Germline V gene lookup returns CDR1 MNHEY and CDR2 SMNVEV (reference sequence). For the CDR3, the DNA is TGTGCCAGCAGTTTATCTGGCGGAGCCCTCCACGAGCAGTACTTC. Amino acids: CASSLSGGALHEQYF.

There are many counts of this clonotype. The V call is TRBV4-2, the J call TRBJ1-6; TRBD1 matches at 9 bases. Per the germline V gene, CDR1 is LGHNA and CDR2 is YNFKEQ. Trimming cost V 3 bases and J 6 bases; bases outside gene matches: 0. There are 14 residues in the CDR3. The CDR3 spells CASSQTGGNSPLHF. The CDR3 nucleotides read TGTGCCAGCAGCCAGACAGGGGGTAATTCACCCCTCCACTTT.

This sequence joins TRBV29-1 and TRBJ1-2, with 10 positions matching TRBD1. CDR1 and CDR2 from the germline V gene are SQVTM and ANQGSEA. The CDR3 is made up of 15 amino acids. The trim removed 5 bases at V and 4 bases at J, leaving 10 bases unmatched. CDR3 sequence: CSVITGTGAFYGYTF. The DNA of the CDR3 is TGCAGCGTTATTACCGGGACAGGGGCCTTCTATGGCTACACCTTC.

This clonotype appeared many times. The rearrangement links TRBV4-2 to TRBJ1-2, with D possibly TRBD1 on 5 matching bases. Germline lookup yields CDR1 LGHNA and CDR2 YNFKEQ. Trimming took off 3 bases at V and 3 bases at J, with 14 bases between the two ends. This CDR3 has 15 amino acids. CDR3 protein: CASSQGTGTYYGYTF. In DNA form, the CDR3 reads TGTGCCAGCAGCCAGGGTACCGGGACCTACTATGGCTACACCTTC.

This clonotype was observed at least ten times. The chain links TRBV27 to TRBJ2-7; 7 bases are shared with TRBD1. J was trimmed by 3 bases and V by 5 bases; bases with no gene match: 7. The CDR3 sequence is 14 residues long. Germline lookup yields CDR1 MNHEY and CDR2 SMNVEV (reference sequence). The CDR3 reads CASSIRQGFYEQYF. CDR3 nucleotide sequence: TGTGCCAGCAGTATCCGACAGGGTTTCTACGAGCAGTACTTC.

This clonotype was observed many times. This chain links TRBV6-2 or TRBV6-3 with TRBJ2-1, with 8 bases that match TRBD2. The V gene end was trimmed by 2 bases and the J gene end by 7 bases; junction bases not matched to a gene: 7. The germline CDR1 and CDR2 sequences are MNHEY and SVGEGT. The CDR3 consists of 15 residues. The CDR3 here is CASSYAGTRANEQFF. As DNA, the CDR3 is TGTGCCAGCAGTTACGCCGGGACTAGGGCTAATGAGCAGTTCTTC.